The source of this T cell receptor beta chain is a study of blood T cell repertoires in COVID-19. Study-level information: The analysed material was cDNA or gDNA that came from T cells, B-cell-depleted T cells, or PBMCs.

Original methodology: Reference gene primer amplification gave nucleated cell count estimates. Clones were sequenced by immunoSEQ multiplex PCR, and TCRdb holds only the in-frame ones, with some missing. V, J and clone size are taken as reported in that table, and D and trimming were inferred from the DNA itself. Of about 230,000 clones listed, 75% to 85% are singletons. The sequencing input was peripheral blood. This clonotype was sampled from a woman in her twenties or thirties with COVID-19, enrolled during active disease.

The CDR3 reads CAISQGAQTEAFF. CDR3 bases: TGTGCCATCTCACAGGGGGCTCAGACTGAAGCTTTCTTT. The rearrangement uses TRBV2 and TRBJ1-1; 9 bases fit TRBD1. This CDR3 spans 13 amino acids. Looked up from germline, CDR1 is SNHLY and CDR2 is FYNNEI. The V gene end was trimmed by 10 bases and the J gene end by 5 bases; junction bases not matched to a gene: 8.